This T cell receptor (beta chain) was found in a study of cytotoxic CD8 clonotypes in ibrutinib-treated CLL. Study background: Mean values per sample were 255,043 productive templates and around 96,000 productive rearrangements.

Profiling relied on immunoSEQ multiplex PCR, and the TCRdb table lists in-frame clones only, not all of them. The table lists approximately 32,000 clones, roughly three quarters of them singletons. Worth noting for this clone: The target antigen is unknown.

General observations from the study: At ibrutinib response, clonality increased, and at progression it declined back toward baseline.

V was trimmed by 0 bases and J by 1 base, leaving 10 bases between them. CDR3 size: 15 residues. The germline V gene encodes CDR1 SGHAT and CDR2 FQNNGV. The chain joins TRBV11-2 to TRBJ2-7, with D unresolved. The material sequenced was PBMCs, taken before ibrutinib treatment. The sequence was obtained from a human donor with chronic lymphocytic leukemia. CDR3 nucleotides: TGTGCCAGCAGCTTAGAAACGGTGGAGTCCTACGAGCAGTACTTC. Encoded protein: CASSLETVESYEQYF. The variable domain in full, completed from reference TRBV11-2 and TRBJ2-7, reads EAGVAQSPRYKIIEKRQSVAFWCNPISGHATLYWYQQILGQGPKLLIQFQNNGVVDDSQLPKDRFSAERLKGVDSTLKIQPAKLEDSAVYLCASSLETVESYEQYFGPGTRLTVT.